The 8 T cell receptor beta chains in this list originate from one sample, sequenced in a study of CD8 T cells in ankylosing spondylitis. TCRdb reprocessed the 5' RACE reads with MiXCR, giving one entry per CDR3 protein. The data show about 120,000 distinct CDR3 sequences, roughly 15% seen once. Sequenced material: blood, either unsorted or a sorted T cell fraction (not recorded which). The receptor source for this set is a female donor with ankylosing spondylitis or in good health (not recorded which).

Ten or more counts support this clonotype. The chain joins TRBV29-1 to TRBJ2-3, with 12 bases that match TRBD2. The CDR3 totals 17 residues. CDR1 is SQVTM, CDR2 ANQGSEA, per germline. V shed 7 bases and J 4 bases; nucleotides not matched to a gene: 15. The CDR3: CSGPLRASGRASDTQYF. CDR3 coding DNA: TGCAGCGGCCCCTTACGGGCTAGCGGGAGGGCCTCAGATACGCAGTATTTT.

This clonotype was found a few times. A read error is likely, as this CDR3 ends without the conserved phenylalanine or tryptophan. Because the CDR3's place on the DNA is in doubt, the DNA is left out and the CDR3 is given as listed by TCRdb. This CDR3 is CASSKGTS. The chain is built from TRBV21-1 and TRBJ2-7; the table's TRBD2 call for D was not verified on the DNA. TRBV21-1 is annotated as a pseudogene. Including both end residues, the CDR3 is 8 amino acids long.

This clonotype was counted between two and nine times. This chain joins TRBV29-1 and TRBJ2-2; either TRBD1 or TRBD2 may fit D (5 bases each). CDR1 SQVTM and CDR2 ANQGSEA come from the germline V gene. The length of the CDR3 is 12 residues. V shed 6 bases and J shed 6 bases, with 11 bases lying between them. CDR3 sequence reads: CSVLWGSGELFF. The CDR3 coding sequence is TGCAGCGTCCTGTGGGGGTCCGGGGAGCTGTTTTTT.

About this clonotype itself: A much larger clone lies one base from this, so it may be a read error. This chain links TRBV20-1 with TRBJ1-2; D might be TRBD1 (6 bases). This CDR3 contains 12 residues. Germline V gives CDR1 DFQATT, CDR2 SNEGSKA (reference sequence). The CDR3 DNA sequence: TGCAGTGCAGCAGCGACAGGTTATGACTACACCTTC. Protein sequence: CSAAATGYDYTF.

Ten or more counts support this clonotype. The chain combines TRBV12-3 or TRBV12-4 with TRBJ1-5; D uncertain. With 8 bases removed from V and 1 base from J, the gap between germline ends came to 9 bases. The CDR3 is made up of 13 amino acids. CDR3 bases: TGTGCCAGCGCTAGAGGAAGCAATCAGCCCCAGCATTTT. It is translated as CASARGSNQPQHF.

This clonotype has at least ten counts. The chain joins TRBV6-1 to TRBJ2-2, with D unresolved. The V and J ends lost 6 bases and 2 bases respectively, with 10 bases between them. Germline V CDR1 and CDR2: MNHNS, SASEGT. The CDR3 runs 14 residues. The CDR3 spells CASSQRLNTGELFF. As DNA, the CDR3 is TGTGCCAGCAGCCAACGACTCAACACCGGGGAGCTGTTTTTT.

As DNA, the CDR3 is TGCAGTGCTAGTACCCCCAATGAGCAGTTCTTC. It specifies CSASTPNEQFF. The V call is TRBV20-1, the J call TRBJ2-1; no clear D gene. The V gene's germline CDR1 is DFQATT and CDR2 SNEGSKA (reference sequence). The CDR3 covers 11 residues. The V gene lost 3 bases and the J gene lost 6 bases, with 6 bases spanning the gap.

The gene calls are TRBV20-1 and TRBJ1-1, with D unresolved. Trimming cost V 7 bases and J 2 bases, with 11 bases left between them. The germline CDR1 and CDR2 sequences are DFQATT and SNEGSKA (reference sequence). The CDR3 spans 12 residues. CDR3 amino acids: CSVESPNTEAFF. The CDR3 bases are TGCAGTGTTGAATCCCCTAACACTGAAGCTTTCTTT.